This entry is about one T cell receptor beta chain. TCRdb fed the 5' RACE reads into MiXCR, producing one record per CDR3 protein. Among roughly 130,000 distinct CDR3 sequences listed, approximately 16% were seen once. The data belong to a study of T-cell memory formation after mild COVID-19. The CDR3 is made up of 9 amino acids. The V and J ends lost 6 bases and 8 bases respectively, with 7 bases between them. Germline CDR1 SQVTM, CDR2 ANQGSEA. Specimen: PBMCs or a T cell subset sorted from them (not recorded which). This chain uses TRBV29-1 with TRBJ1-2; D is unclear. The clonotype originates from an adult woman who had mild COVID-19 (a few samples of this study predate the infection). Cell type and time point are not known. In nucleotides, the CDR3 is TGCAGCGTCGACACCGGCTACACCTTC. Translating gives CSVDTGYTF.